This T cell receptor beta chain was profiled in a study of blood T cell repertoires in COVID-19. Study as a whole: Samples representing acute and convalescent COVID-19 were sourced from the United States, Italy and Spain.

Among Cohort 3 donors, those recovered had two negative PCRs, clearance, or symptom resolution. Some clones are missing from TCRdb's copy, which holds only in-frame ones; the method was immunoSEQ multiplex PCR. The sample records about 170,000 clones, 83% being singletons. This clone was seen only a few times. The sequenced material came from PBMCs or T cells enriched from blood (not recorded which). The TCR originated in a woman aged 45-60 years who had recovered from COVID-19.

The CDR3 is CASSTLAGAYYEQYV. CDR3 bases: TGTGCCAGCAGTACACTAGCGGGGGCCTACTACGAGCAGTACGTC. V usage is TRBV6-6 and J usage is TRBJ2-7; 11 bases are a match to TRBD2. CDR3 length: 15 amino acids. V was clipped by 5 bases and J by 3 bases; unmatched bases: 6. Germline V gene lookup returns CDR1 MNHNY and CDR2 SVGAGI (reference sequence).